The 25 T cell receptor beta chains listed next were all sequenced from one sample in a study of blood T cell repertoires in COVID-19. Repertoires were generated with immunoSEQ multiplex PCR, while TCRdb's copy carries only in-frame clones and drops some. The sample lists some 100,000 clones, around 94% occurring once. The sequencing input was peripheral blood. These receptors came from a man aged 50 to 59 with active COVID-19.

The genes are TRBV27 and TRBJ2-3; 9 nucleotides line up with TRBD1. The CDR3 sequence is 16 residues long. V was clipped by 5 bases and J by 2 bases; unmatched bases: 8. The V gene's germline CDR1 is MNHEY and CDR2 SMNVEV (reference sequence). CDR3 protein: CASSAPGQGITDTQYF. The CDR3 DNA follows: TGTGCCAGCAGTGCCCCGGGACAGGGAATCACAGATACGCAGTATTTT.

The chain employs TRBV11-2 and TRBJ1-6; a possible D gene is TRBD1 (5 bases). There are 15 residues in the CDR3. V was clipped by 3 bases and J by 6 bases, with 12 bases between them. Germline V CDR1 and CDR2: SGHAT, FQNNGV. CDR3 region: CASSFDGGFNSPLHF. The CDR3, as DNA: TGTGCCAGCAGCTTCGACGGGGGGTTTAATTCACCCCTCCACTTT.

The genes are TRBV10-1 and TRBJ2-2; TRBD2 agrees at 9 bases. This CDR3 region has 14 residues. Germline assignment: CDR1 WNHNN and CDR2 SYGVQD (reference sequence). The V and J ends lost 5 bases and 6 bases, in that order; junction bases with no gene match: 4. The CDR3: CASSLAGSSGELFF. The CDR3 nucleotides are TGCGCCAGCAGTCTAGCGGGATCCTCCGGGGAGCTGTTTTTT.

The chain joins TRBV10-2 to TRBJ2-2, with 12 bases aligning to TRBD2. The J segment lost 2 bases and the V segment lost 0 bases, leaving 7 bases of the junction unmatched. The CDR3 runs 19 residues. CDR1 is WSHSY, CDR2 SAAADI, per germline. DNA of the CDR3: TGCGCCAGCAGTGAGTCGGCTAGCGGGAGGGGGTATAACACCGGGGAGCTGTTTTTT. This codes for CASSESASGRGYNTGELFF.

This chain uses TRBV6-2 or TRBV6-3 with TRBJ2-1, with D unresolved. The V end lost 4 bases, the J end lost 4 bases, and 14 bases lay between the germline ends. The CDR3 spans 15 residues. Germline V lookup: CDR1 MNHEY, CDR2 SVGEGT. The CDR3 region has the DNA TGTGCCAGCAGTTCGGCGACTTCTGGGTACAATGAGCAGTTCTTC. It specifies CASSSATSGYNEQFF.

The chain recombines TRBV6-6 with TRBJ2-5; 8 bases line up with TRBD1. The CDR3 has 13 amino acids. V lost 6 bases to trimming and J lost 5 bases; unmatched junction nucleotides: 5. Germline CDR1 is MNHNY and CDR2 is SVGAGI (reference sequence). The CDR3 sequence is CASSRGQGETQYF. CDR3 nucleotide sequence: TGTGCCAGCAGCCGAGGACAGGGTGAGACCCAGTACTTC.

J is TRBJ1-2 and V is TRBV28, with D perhaps matching TRBD1 (6 bases). The germline CDR1 and CDR2 sequences are MDHEN and SYDVKM. There are 14 residues in the CDR3. Trimming pared 5 bases from V and 5 bases from J, leaving 15 bases between. This chain's CDR3 is CASSAPDRQYGYTF. CDR3 DNA sequence: TGTGCCAGCAGTGCCCCGGACAGACAGTATGGCTACACCTTC.

CDR3 bases: TGTGCCACCAGTGATTCAACTAGCGGGAGATGGTTCTTC. Protein sequence: CATSDSTSGRWFF. The chain recombines TRBV24-1 with TRBJ2-1; TRBD2 agrees at 11 bases. The trim removed 2 bases at V and 15 bases at J, leaving 5 bases unmatched. The germline gives CDR1 KGHDR, CDR2 SFDVKD. CDR3 length equals 13 residues.

The chain is built from TRBV28 and TRBJ1-3, with D perhaps TRBD1 (6 bases). V was cut by 2 bases and J by 5 bases, with 13 bases left in between. There are 15 residues in the CDR3. Germline V gene sequence: CDR1 MDHEN, CDR2 SYDVKM. The CDR3 region is CASSLRGGLRNTIYF. CDR3 in DNA: TGTGCCAGCAGTTTACGGGGGGGGCTGCGAAACACCATATATTTT.

The gene calls are TRBV7-8 and TRBJ2-7; 7 bases align to TRBD2. CDR3 length equals 15 residues. The germline CDR1 and CDR2 sequences are SGHVS and FQNEAQ. The ends lost 3 bases at V and 2 bases at J; junction bases unmatched: 7. Here the CDR3 reads CASSFSGMGTYEQYF. The CDR3 DNA reads TGTGCCAGCAGCTTCAGCGGGATGGGCACCTACGAGCAGTACTTC.

The rearrangement links TRBV28 to TRBJ1-2; D gene unclear. Between the trimmed V and J ends, which lost 6 bases and 4 bases, there was a span of 12 bases. This CDR3 comprises 13 residues. Germline loops: CDR1 MDHEN, CDR2 SYDVKM. Here the CDR3 reads CASRTSVAYGYTF. CDR3 sequence (DNA): TGTGCCAGCAGAACCTCAGTTGCCTATGGCTACACCTTC.

The chain combines TRBV6-5 with TRBJ2-1; no clear D gene. V was pared by 6 bases and J by 0 bases, with 6 bases between. The CDR3 runs 13 residues. CDR1 MNHEY and CDR2 SVGAGI come from the germline V gene. The CDR3 coding sequence is TGTGCCAGCAGATTAAACTCCTACAATGAGCAGTTCTTC. This gives the protein CASRLNSYNEQFF.

The genes are TRBV27 and TRBJ2-1, with 10 bases aligning to TRBD1. The length of the CDR3 is 16 residues. J was trimmed by 3 bases and V by 5 bases; bases with no gene match: 7. Germline values: CDR1 MNHEY, CDR2 SMNVEV (reference sequence). The CDR3 region has the DNA TGTGCCAGCAGTCCCCGGGACAGGGGAGGCTACAATGAGCAGTTCTTC. This translates into CASSPRDRGGYNEQFF.

The chain combines TRBV19 with TRBJ2-1; maybe TRBD1 (5 bases). CDR1 LNHDA and CDR2 SQIVND come from the germline V gene (reference sequence). The CDR3 consists of 11 residues. The V end was cut by 7 bases, the J end by 6 bases, with 7 bases between. The CDR3 sequence: CASTQGNEQFF. CDR3 in DNA: TGTGCCAGTACGCAGGGCAATGAGCAGTTCTTC.

The rearrangement links TRBV7-2 to TRBJ2-7; weak D call: TRBD2 (5 bases). The CDR3 totals 15 residues. The V and J ends lost 3 bases and 6 bases respectively, with 18 bases between them. Per the germline V gene, CDR1 is SGHTA and CDR2 is FQGNSA. This chain's CDR3 is CASSFYERPASEQYF. CDR3 in DNA: TGTGCCAGCAGCTTCTACGAGCGGCCGGCCTCCGAGCAGTACTTC.

This chain uses TRBV28 with TRBJ1-2; TRBD1 agrees at 7 bases. Germline assignment: CDR1 MDHEN and CDR2 SYDVKM. The CDR3 extends over 15 amino acids. V shed 5 bases, J shed 0 bases, and the junction held 6 bases outside the gene matches. The chain's CDR3 is CASSTLGTANYGYTF. CDR3 nucleotide sequence: TGTGCCAGCAGTACTCTCGGGACAGCTAACTATGGCTACACCTTC.

The V and J genes are TRBV27 and TRBJ2-7; TRBD2 matches 10 bases. The J segment lost 2 bases and the V segment lost 8 bases, leaving 15 bases of the junction unmatched. CDR3 length equals 17 residues. The germline V gene encodes CDR1 MNHEY and CDR2 SMNVEV (reference sequence). The CDR3 coding sequence is TGTGCCAGCCAAGTCCTAGCGGGAGTTCCTACTACCTACGAGCAGTACTTC. Amino acids: CASQVLAGVPTTYEQYF.

The rearrangement uses TRBV7-3 and TRBJ2-3; the D is unclear. V shed 2 bases and J shed 6 bases, with 9 bases lying between them. Germline loops: CDR1 SGHTA, CDR2 FQGTGA. The CDR3 has 13 amino acids. DNA for the CDR3: TGTGCCAGCAGCTTATGGGTCGGGGATACGCAGTATTTT. Translated: CASSLWVGDTQYF.

V and J are TRBV28 and TRBJ1-2, with 12 positions matching TRBD1. The CDR3 is 13 residues long. J lost 8 bases, V lost 6 bases, and 4 bases had no gene match. Germline assignment: CDR1 MDHEN and CDR2 SYDVKM. Here the CDR3 reads CASRGTGGIGYTF. The CDR3, as DNA: TGTGCCAGCAGGGGGACAGGGGGCATAGGCTACACCTTC.

The chain employs TRBV5-1 and TRBJ2-2; D gene uncertain. Germline V gene data show CDR1 as SGHRS and CDR2 as YFSETQ. V lost 5 bases to trimming and J lost 2 bases, with 4 bases between them. This CDR3 comprises 12 residues. CDR3 in amino acids: CASRANTGELFF. CDR3 DNA sequence: TGCGCCAGCAGGGCAAACACCGGGGAGCTGTTTTTT.

CDR3 nucleotide sequence: TGTGCCAGCAGCATTCTAGCGGGAGGGGGCAATGAGCAGTTCTTC. Residues: CASSILAGGGNEQFF. The gene calls are TRBV7-3 and TRBJ2-1; TRBD2 matches 12 bases. V dropped 5 bases and J dropped 6; count of bases not matched to a gene: 5. CDR3 length equals 15 residues. Germline V gives CDR1 SGHTA, CDR2 FQGTGA.

In nucleotides, the CDR3 is TGTGCCAGCAGCCGGGACTGGTTCTACGAGCAGTACTTC. It yields the protein CASSRDWFYEQYF. This chain joins TRBV6-5 and TRBJ2-7, with D perhaps matching TRBD2 (6 bases). CDR1 and CDR2 from the germline V gene are MNHEY and SVGAGI. V lost 6 bases and J 3 bases, leaving 12 bases between the germline ends. The CDR3 consists of 13 residues.

The chain joins TRBV2 to TRBJ1-1; maybe TRBD1 (6 bases). Trimming removed 8 bases from V and 5 bases from J, with 21 bases in between. Germline V CDR1 and CDR2: SNHLY, FYNNEI. This CDR3 contains 15 residues. CDR3 sequence: CASASLGTSSTEAFF. CDR3 nucleotide sequence: TGTGCCAGCGCTTCCTTAGGGACATCCTCAACTGAAGCTTTCTTT.

CDR3 amino acids: CASSYSWLAGGEQYF. Here the CDR3 DNA reads TGTGCCAGCAGTTACTCGTGGCTAGCGGGGGGCGAGCAGTACTTC. J is TRBJ2-7 and V is TRBV6-2 or TRBV6-3, with TRBD2 matching over 11 bases. This CDR3 is built from 15 residues. Germline V gene data show CDR1 as MNHEY and CDR2 as SVGEGT. V was pared by 0 bases and J by 6 bases, with 4 bases of the junction left unmatched.

The count of this clone is one. The rearrangement uses TRBV6-5 and TRBJ1-2; D is perhaps TRBD1 (5 bases). Germline V gene data show CDR1 as MNHEY and CDR2 as SVGAGI. Trimming stripped 2 bases from V and 5 bases from J, with 15 bases between. The CDR3 spans 15 residues. CDR3 nucleotides: TGTGCCAGCAGTTACGTCGCAGGGCTAAGTTATGGCTACACCTTC. This codes for CASSYVAGLSYGYTF.